The rows below give T cell receptor beta chains drawn from one sample of a study of T cell responses to AZD1222 COVID-19 vaccine. Method: immunoSEQ multiplex PCR; TCRdb's copy keeps in-frame clones and lacks some. Of some 96,000 clones listed, about 90% are singletons. The sample here was peripheral blood, taken on day 0 of AZD1222 vaccination. The receptors originated from an adult in good health. CDR3s include the opening cysteine and the closing phenylalanine or tryptophan. Fields, in order: D gene, J gene, V gene, clone size, CDR3 protein, CDR3 DNA. A D gene is named only where the DNA matches it firmly. Size is stated for part of the rows, as once, few or many counts, or as a class when the clone is expanded.

-	TRBJ2-7	TRBV5-1	-	CASSLGQVGDEQYF	TGCGCCAGCAGCTTGGGACAGGTGGGGGACGAGCAGTACTTC
-	TRBJ1-1	TRBV11-3	-	CASSLADNTEAFF	TGTGCCAGCAGCTTAGCTGACAACACTGAAGCTTTCTTT
-	TRBJ1-3	TRBV5-1	once	CASSLGAAGNTIYF	TGCGCCAGCAGCTTGGGGGCGGCTGGAAACACCATATATTTT
-	TRBJ2-1	TRBV21-1	-	CASSKAGLNEQFF	TGTGCCAGCAGCAAAGCAGGCCTGAATGAGCAGTTCTTC
-	TRBJ2-7	TRBV5-4	-	CASSLEQSYEQYF	TGTGCCAGCAGCTTGGAACAGAGTTACGAGCAGTACTTC
-	TRBJ2-1	TRBV12-3/TRBV12-4	-	CASTLGMHEQFF	TGTGCCAGCACCTTGGGAATGCATGAGCAGTTCTTC
-	TRBJ2-7	TRBV9	-	CASSATPFDPTVLSYEQYF	TGTGCCAGCAGCGCAACCCCGTTTGACCCGACAGTACTCTCCTACGAGCAGTACTTC
-	TRBJ2-7	TRBV7-9	-	CASSLGSGPRTTYEQYF	TGTGCCAGCAGCTTAGGGTCCGGACCCAGGACTACCTACGAGCAGTACTTC
-	TRBJ2-7	TRBV7-2	-	CASSLVVLGSYEQYF	TGTGCCAGCAGCTTAGTTGTATTAGGGTCCTACGAGCAGTACTTC
TRBD1	TRBJ1-1	TRBV4-1	-	CASTPHWTGTGLSNTEAFF	TGCGCCAGCACCCCCCATTGGACCGGGACAGGGCTATCGAACACTGAAGCTTTCTTT
-	TRBJ2-1	TRBV30	once	CASFDVAALYNEQFF	TGTGCCTCCTTTGATGTCGCGGCCCTATACAATGAGCAGTTCTTC
TRBD1	TRBJ1-6	TRBV2	-	CASTPGQGISPLHF	TGTGCCAGCACTCCGGGACAGGGGATCTCACCCCTCCACTTT
-	TRBJ1-1	TRBV12-5	once	CASGLGWDHTEAFF	TGTGCTAGTGGTTTGGGATGGGATCACACTGAAGCTTTCTTT
-	TRBJ2-7	TRBV9	-	CASSVGGLGNYEQYF	TGTGCCAGCAGCGTAGGGGGCCTCGGGAACTACGAGCAGTACTTC
TRBD1	TRBJ1-4	TRBV28	-	CASSLGRTGNEKLFF	TGTGCCAGCAGTTTAGGGAGGACAGGGAATGAAAAACTGTTTTTT
TRBD1	TRBJ1-1	TRBV7-2	-	CASSPRTGGYTEAFF	TGTGCCAGCAGCCCGAGGACAGGGGGATACACTGAAGCTTTCTTT
-	TRBJ2-3	TRBV6-6	-	CASSQSTGTDTQYF	TGTGCCAGCAGCCAGTCTACAGGGACAGATACGCAGTATTTT
-	TRBJ1-6	TRBV4-2	-	CASSQRDSYNSPLHF	TGTGCCAGCAGCCAGAGGGACTCCTATAATTCACCCCTCCACTTT
TRBD1	TRBJ1-6	TRBV28	-	CASSFSRQGNSPLHF	TGTGCCAGCAGTTTCTCGAGACAGGGAAATTCACCCCTCCACTTT
-	TRBJ1-3	TRBV5-1	-	CASTPKPNNGNTIYF	TGCGCCAGCACCCCTAAGCCAAACAACGGAAACACCATATATTTT